This is a list of T cell receptor beta chains from one sample in a study of shared clonotypes between healthy human individuals. The method was immunoSEQ multiplex PCR; TCRdb's version includes in-frame clones alone and lacks a portion of them. The table records some 2,500,000 clones, roughly 93% of them present only once. Input material: naive CD4+ T cells from PBMCs. These receptor sequences come from a man aged 18 to 29 in good health. Some clones in this sample may be carry-over from other donors' samples. Both conserved end residues are part of each CDR3. Each record gives: J gene, clone size, D gene, V gene, CDR3 protein, CDR3 DNA. A D gene is named only where the DNA matches it firmly. Rows may omit the clone size; those that give it use once, few, many or a size class.

TRBJ2-3	.	TRBD2	TRBV5-1	CASRIGGRDFTDTQYF	TGCGCCAGTCGGATTGGAGGGAGGGACTTCACAGATACGCAGTATTTT
TRBJ1-1	few	.	TRBV5-1	CASSSDRPNTEAFF	TGCGCCAGCAGCTCCGACAGGCCAAACACTGAAGCTTTCTTT
TRBJ2-7	.	TRBD1	TRBV18	CASSPAGQGAREQYF	TGTGCCAGCTCACCTGCGGGACAGGGGGCGCGTGAGCAGTACTTC
TRBJ2-1	.	.	TRBV9	CASSVGGNFPGEQFF	TGTGCCAGCAGCGTAGGAGGGAACTTTCCAGGGGAGCAGTTCTTC
TRBJ2-3	.	.	TRBV10-1	CASSEVVGLAPGSDTQYF	TGCGCCAGCAGTGAGGTCGTTGGTCTAGCCCCTGGGTCAGATACGCAGTATTTT
TRBJ1-5	few	.	TRBV23-1	CASSEGQPQHF	TGCGCCAGCAGTGAAGGTCAGCCCCAGCATTTT
TRBJ2-5	.	.	TRBV5-1	CASSSRPGLQETQYF	TGCGCCAGCAGCTCGCGACCGGGACTCCAAGAGACCCAGTACTTC
TRBJ1-1	.	.	TRBV14	CASSQVAQFTEAFF	TGTGCCAGCAGCCAAGTCGCCCAGTTCACTGAAGCTTTCTTT
TRBJ2-1	.	TRBD2	TRBV9	CASSLGESGGRAWEQFF	TGTGCCAGCAGCCTAGGGGAAAGCGGGGGGAGGGCGTGGGAGCAGTTCTTC
TRBJ1-2	once	.	TRBV7-9	CASSLFPGDGYTF	TGTGCCAGCAGCTTATTCCCGGGAGACGGCTACACCTTC
TRBJ2-1	.	TRBD2	TRBV7-2	CASSPRLAGGNEQFF	TGTGCCAGCAGCCCAAGACTAGCGGGAGGTAATGAGCAGTTCTTC
TRBJ1-4	.	TRBD1	TRBV27	CASSPTRDRFEKLFF	TGTGCCAGCAGTCCTACCCGGGACAGGTTTGAAAAACTGTTTTTT
TRBJ2-5	.	TRBD1	TRBV2	CASSGTGGKETQYF	TGTGCCAGCAGTGGGACAGGGGGTAAAGAGACCCAGTACTTC
TRBJ1-4	.	.	TRBV28	CASSLSMGGIEKLFF	TGTGCCAGCAGTTTATCCATGGGGGGGATAGAAAAACTGTTTTTT
TRBJ1-3	.	.	TRBV6-6	CASSYGQSSGNTIYF	TGTGCCAGCAGTTACGGGCAGAGCTCTGGAAACACCATATATTTT
TRBJ2-5	.	TRBD2	TRBV7-7	CASSSRLAGGPQYF	TGTGCCAGCAGCTCGCGACTAGCGGGAGGGCCCCAGTACTTC
TRBJ2-2	.	TRBD2	TRBV5-1	CATSLGGANTGELFF	TGCGCCACCTCCCTGGGGGGGGCGAACACCGGGGAGCTGTTTTTT
TRBJ2-3	.	.	TRBV5-4	CASTRGRPRDTQYF	TGTGCCAGCACCCGAGGACGGCCTCGAGATACGCAGTATTTT
TRBJ2-3	.	.	TRBV10-3	CAISENGDTQYF	TGTGCCATCAGTGAAAACGGGGATACGCAGTATTTT
TRBJ1-1	.	TRBD1	TRBV6-6	CAIRTGGTEAFF	TGTGCCATCCGGACAGGGGGAACTGAAGCTTTCTTT
TRBJ2-7	.	TRBD1	TRBV14	CASSLGQGAYEQYF	TGTGCCAGCAGCCTCGGACAGGGGGCCTACGAGCAGTACTTC
TRBJ2-6	.	.	TRBV2	CASSVRYGANVLTF	TGTGCCAGCAGTGTTAGGTATGGGGCCAACGTCCTGACTTTC
TRBJ1-1	.	.	TRBV27	CASSLAGGLKRTEAFF	TGTGCCAGCAGTTTGGCCGGGGGCCTCAAAAGGACTGAAGCTTTCTTT
TRBJ2-6	.	TRBD1	TRBV27	CASSSPRTGVISGANVLTF	TGTGCCAGCAGTTCCCCCCGGACAGGGGTGATCTCTGGGGCCAACGTCCTGACTTTC
TRBJ2-2	.	TRBD2	TRBV18	CASSSDSGRVRELFF	TGTGCCAGCTCATCGGATAGCGGGAGGGTCCGGGAGCTGTTTTTT
TRBJ2-7	once	TRBD2	TRBV28	CASSQWVGLAGGSYEQYF	TGTGCCAGCAGTCAATGGGTGGGGCTAGCGGGAGGTTCCTACGAGCAGTACTTC
TRBJ1-3	.	.	TRBV28	CASSFGGYSGNTIYF	TGTGCCAGCAGTTTCGGGGGTTACTCTGGAAACACCATATATTTT
TRBJ1-5	.	.	TRBV19	CASGDLNQPQHF	TGTGCCAGTGGGGACCTCAATCAGCCCCAGCATTTT
TRBJ2-3	.	.	TRBV27	CASSFESSTDTQYF	TGTGCCAGCAGTTTCGAATCTAGCACAGATACGCAGTATTTT
TRBJ2-7	.	.	TRBV15	CATSRDVVGEQYF	TGTGCCACCAGCAGAGATGTAGTCGGCGAGCAGTACTTC
TRBJ2-3	once	.	TRBV6-1	CASSEMYSTDTQYF	TGTGCCAGCAGTGAAATGTACTCGACAGATACGCAGTATTTT
TRBJ1-3	.	.	TRBV19	CASNRQLSGNTIYF	TGTGCCAGTAATCGACAGCTCTCTGGAAACACCATATATTTT
TRBJ2-2	.	.	TRBV5-8	CASGRGTSTGELFF	TGTGCCAGCGGCAGAGGGACCAGCACCGGGGAGCTGTTTTTT
TRBJ2-1	.	TRBD2	TRBV28	CASSFRAGGMNEQFF	TGTGCCAGCAGTTTCCGGGCGGGAGGGATGAATGAGCAGTTCTTC
TRBJ2-3	.	TRBD2	TRBV5-4	CASSGASGSTDTQYF	TGTGCCAGCAGCGGGGCTAGCGGAAGCACAGATACGCAGTATTTT
TRBJ1-5	.	TRBD1	TRBV6-1	CASSPGTELNQPQHF	TGTGCCAGCAGTCCCGGGACAGAGCTCAATCAGCCCCAGCATTTT
TRBJ1-1	.	TRBD1	TRBV30	CAWSVRIGTGDTEAFF	TGTGCCTGGAGTGTACGTATAGGGACAGGGGACACTGAAGCTTTCTTT
TRBJ2-5	.	TRBD1	TRBV25-1	CASRSPPGQQETQYF	TGTGCCAGCAGGTCGCCCCCGGGACAGCAAGAGACCCAGTACTTC
TRBJ2-1	.	.	TRBV10-3	CAISEGQFYNEQFF	TGTGCCATCAGTGAGGGACAGTTTTACAATGAGCAGTTCTTC
TRBJ2-3	.	TRBD2	TRBV5-4	CASTTGLAVNTDTQYF	TGTGCCAGCACCACGGGACTAGCCGTTAACACAGATACGCAGTATTTT
TRBJ1-1	.	.	TRBV5-1	CASSWDGVNTEAFF	TGCGCCAGCAGCTGGGACGGAGTGAACACTGAAGCTTTCTTT
TRBJ2-3	.	.	TRBV7-8	CASSLGRRDPYF	TGTGCCAGCAGCCTGGGACGCCGGGACCCGTATTTT
TRBJ2-5	.	.	TRBV2	CASRGSQETQYF	TGTGCCAGCCGAGGGAGCCAAGAGACCCAGTACTTC
TRBJ2-3	.	TRBD2	TRBV18	CASSPPGLAGTDTQYF	TGTGCCAGCTCACCGCCGGGACTAGCGGGGACAGATACGCAGTATTTT
TRBJ1-6	.	.	TRBV7-2	CASSLNSQTTNSPLHF	TGTGCCAGCAGCTTGAACAGTCAGACGACTAATTCACCCCTCCACTTT
TRBJ1-2	.	.	TRBV6-6	CATKGRGGSYGYTF	TGTGCCACCAAAGGGCGGGGAGGGAGCTATGGCTACACCTTC
TRBJ2-7	.	TRBD2	TRBV5-1	CASSPTSISSYEQYF	TGCGCCAGCAGCCCGACTAGCATCAGCTCCTACGAGCAGTACTTC
TRBJ2-1	.	.	TRBV7-3	CASSLTGSTYNEQFF	TGTGCCAGCAGCTTGACAGGTAGTACCTACAATGAGCAGTTCTTC
TRBJ2-2	.	.	TRBV6-5	CASSPGPGRELFF	TGTGCCAGCAGCCCCGGACCGGGACGGGAGCTGTTTTTT
TRBJ2-1	.	.	TRBV7-9	CASSTEVGHEQFF	TGTGCCAGCAGCACCGAGGTGGGCCATGAGCAGTTCTTC
TRBJ2-5	.	TRBD1	TRBV11-3	CASSLGGDRGPETQYF	TGTGCCAGCAGCTTAGGGGGCGACAGGGGTCCAGAGACCCAGTACTTC
TRBJ2-2	.	TRBD1	TRBV7-3	CASSVTGTGELFF	TGTGCCAGCAGCGTGACAGGGACCGGGGAGCTGTTTTTT
TRBJ1-4	.	.	TRBV18	CASSSDLVPKKLFF	TGTGCCAGCTCATCCGACCTTGTTCCAAAAAAACTGTTTTTT